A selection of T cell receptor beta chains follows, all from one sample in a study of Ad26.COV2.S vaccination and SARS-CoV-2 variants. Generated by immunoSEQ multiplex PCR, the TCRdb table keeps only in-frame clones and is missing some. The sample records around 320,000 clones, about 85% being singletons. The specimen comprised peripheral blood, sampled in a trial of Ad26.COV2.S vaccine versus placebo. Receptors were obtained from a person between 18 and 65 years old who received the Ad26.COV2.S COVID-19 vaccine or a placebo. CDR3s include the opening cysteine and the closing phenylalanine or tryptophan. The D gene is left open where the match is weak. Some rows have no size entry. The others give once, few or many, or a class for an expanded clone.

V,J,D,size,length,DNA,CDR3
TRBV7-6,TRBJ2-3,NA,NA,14,TGTGCCAGCAGCTTAGCCTCTAGCACAGATACGCAGTATTTT,CASSLASSTDTQYF
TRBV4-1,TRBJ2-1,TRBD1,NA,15,TGCGCCAGCAGCCAAGGACAGGGTCTTTACAATGAGCAGTTCTTC,CASSQGQGLYNEQFF
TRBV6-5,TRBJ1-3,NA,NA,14,TGTGCCAGCGGGGCCGGGGGCGGTGGAAACACCATATATTTT,CASGAGGGGNTIYF
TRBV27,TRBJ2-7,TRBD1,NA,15,TGTGCCAACAGACAGGGGCCACCTATTCCAAACGAGCAGTACTTC,CANRQGPPIPNEQYF
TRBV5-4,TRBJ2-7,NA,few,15,TGTGCCAGCAGCTTGGACCTAGCTCGTTTAAACGAGCAGTACTTC,CASSLDLARLNEQYF
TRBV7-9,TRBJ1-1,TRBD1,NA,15,TGTGCCAGCAGCTCCCGGGACAGGGCTTTTCCTGAAGCTTTCTTT,CASSSRDRAFPEAFF
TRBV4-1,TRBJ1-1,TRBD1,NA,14,TGCGCCAGCAGCCCTGGGACAGGGAACACTGAAGCTTTCTTT,CASSPGTGNTEAFF
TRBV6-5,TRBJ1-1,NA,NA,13,TGTGCCAGCAGTTACTCGTGGAAAAGTGAAGCTTTCTTT,CASSYSWKSEAFF
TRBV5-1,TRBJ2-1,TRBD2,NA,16,TGCGCCAGCAGCCCCCCAGCGGGGGGATCGTACAATGAGCAGTTCTTC,CASSPPAGGSYNEQFF
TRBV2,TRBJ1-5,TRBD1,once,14,TGTGCCAGCAGAGATCCAGGGGGCAGACAGCCCCAGCATTTT,CASRDPGGRQPQHF